This entry is about one T cell receptor (beta chain). Its antigen is still unknown. The source of the sample is a study of graft-versus-host responses after intestinal transplantation. The CDR3 covers 15 residues. The ends were cut back, 1 base at V and 8 bases at J, with 17 bases in the middle. The germline V gene has CDR1 SGHTA and CDR2 FQGNSA. Method: immunoSEQ multiplex PCR; TCRdb's copy keeps in-frame clones and lacks some. The data show around 90,000 clones, with less than 95% seen just once and approximately 0.2% held by the top ten. Whole-study findings and limits: GvH clonotypes were identified within recipient marrow, with a subset emerging first in ileum or blood.

The chain links TRBV7-2 to TRBJ1-2, with D unclear. This TCR derives from a human donor who was the organ donor for an intestinal transplant. Sequencing was performed on unstimulated CD4+ T cells sorted from spleen or lymph node cells, taken before transplant. The CDR3 region has the DNA TGTGCCAGCAGCTTAGAGATTACGCGGGCGGTCGGCTACACCTTC. It specifies CASSLEITRAVGYTF.